This TCR beta chain derives from a study of control samples from healthy donors and cancer patients. CDR1 and CDR2 from the germline V gene are MNHEY and SVGAGI. The CDR3 extends over 14 amino acids. Trimming took 5 bases from V and 5 from J, leaving 16 bases between them. This clone was found once. Assay used: immunoSEQ multiplex PCR; TCRdb lists only in-frame clones, some missing. This repertoire shows 100,000 to 150,000 clones, 80% to 95% found once; its top ten account for roughly 2.5%. Sequencing was done on a sample of blood. The sequence derives from a man in his late teens or twenties in good health. J is TRBJ2-7 and V is TRBV6-5; D could derive from TRBD1 or TRBD2 (5 bases each). The CDR3 sequence is CASSPPGDGHEQYF. The CDR3 nucleotides read TGTGCCAGCAGTCCCCCCGGGGACGGCCACGAGCAGTACTTC.